A selection of T cell receptor beta chains follows, all from one sample in a study of T-cell reconstitution after alpha-beta-depleted transplantation in children. One entry per CDR3 protein, called by TCRdb with MiXCR from the PCR reads. The data show around 800,000 distinct CDR3 sequences, with roughly 15% seen just once and roughly 4.8% held by the top ten. The source was PBMCs, mostly from graft donor cells, collected 360 days after TCRalphabeta/CD19-depleted stem cell transplant. These receptor sequences come from a male patient between 10 and 17 years old who had a stem cell transplant for acute lymphoblastic leukemia, so the T cells may come from the graft donor. Each CDR3 is given with its conserved first and last residue. A D gene is named only where the DNA matches it firmly. The size of a clone is reported for some rows only, either as once, few or many, or as a class for expanded clones.

length,J,D,V,size,DNA,CDR3
18,TRBJ2-3,TRBD2,TRBV7-8,few,TGTGCCAGCAGCTTAGGAGTTGCAGCTAGCGGGAGGGCAGATACGCAGTATTTT,CASSLGVAASGRADTQYF
17,TRBJ1-3,NA,TRBV12-3/TRBV12-4,NA,TGTGCCAGCAGTTTAAATCGTGGGGGCCGTCAGGGAAACACCATATATTTT,CASSLNRGGRQGNTIYF
12,TRBJ2-7,NA,TRBV19,few,TGTGCCAGTAAGTCGGGGTCCTACGAGCAGTACTTC,CASKSGSYEQYF
14,TRBJ2-7,NA,TRBV4-1,few,TGCGCCAGCAGCCAAGGCGACAGGATTTACGAGCAGTACTTC,CASSQGDRIYEQYF
16,TRBJ2-6,NA,TRBV13,NA,TGTGCCAGCAGCTTAAGACTCGGTCCTGGGGCCAACGTCCTGACTTTC,CASSLRLGPGANVLTF
13,TRBJ1-1,TRBD1,TRBV12-3/TRBV12-4,many,TGTGCCAGCAGTTCAGGGGGGCCCACTGAAGCTTTCTTT,CASSSGGPTEAFF
16,TRBJ2-7,TRBD1,TRBV20-1,NA,TGCAGTGCTAACAGGGGGGATCGCGGTAGGACCTACGAGCAGTACTTC,CSANRGDRGRTYEQYF
11,TRBJ2-5,NA,TRBV18,many,TGCGCCAGCAGCTTCCAAGAGACCCAGTACTTC,CASSFQETQYF
13,TRBJ2-7,NA,TRBV14,NA,TGTGCCAGCAGCATCCCAGGTCTCTACGAGCAGTACTTC,CASSIPGLYEQYF
16,TRBJ2-3,NA,TRBV9,NA,TGTGCCAGCAGCCCGCAACTAGCCGTCCTTATCCATACGCAGTATTTT,CASSPQLAVLIHTQYF
12,TRBJ2-3,NA,TRBV7-6,NA,TGTGCCAGCAGCGGTGCGTTCCATACGCAGTATTTT,CASSGAFHTQYF
18,TRBJ2-3,NA,TRBV7-8,NA,TGTGCCAGCAGCTTAATCAGACGGGGCTCTTATAGCACAGATACGCAGTATTTT,CASSLIRRGSYSTDTQYF
13,TRBJ2-1,NA,TRBV4-1,NA,TGCGCCAGCAGCCAAGAGGTCTTCAATGAGCAGTTCTTC,CASSQEVFNEQFF
14,TRBJ1-2,NA,TRBV7-9,few,TGTGCCAGCAGCTTTGGCGCGGGGAAGCATGGCTACACCTTC,CASSFGAGKHGYTF
15,TRBJ1-5,NA,TRBV18,NA,TGTGCCAGCTCACCCTGGGGAGAGGGCAATCAGCCCCAGCATTTT,CASSPWGEGNQPQHF
19,TRBJ2-6,NA,TRBV29-1,few,TGCAGCGTAGGCGACAGGGTGGTAGCGGGTACGACTGGGGCCAACGTCCTGACTTTC,CSVGDRVVAGTTGANVLTF
15,TRBJ2-2,TRBD1,TRBV7-9,NA,TGTGCCAGCAGCCATGACAGGGCGAACACCGGGGAGCTGTTTTTT,CASSHDRANTGELFF
17,TRBJ1-6,NA,TRBV5-5,few,TGTGCCAGCAGCTTCGTGCAAGCAGGGGTGGATAATTCACCCCTCCACTTT,CASSFVQAGVDNSPLHF
16,TRBJ2-1,TRBD1,TRBV5-1,few,TGCGCCAGCAGCTTTCTGATGGGACAGCTATACAATGAGCAGTTCTTC,CASSFLMGQLYNEQFF
18,TRBJ2-3,TRBD2,TRBV5-1,NA,TGCGCCAGCAGCTTGGATGCTAGCGGGAGAGCAGTTCTCGGTACGCAGTATTTT,CASSLDASGRAVLGTQYF
14,TRBJ2-1,TRBD2,TRBV6-5,many,TGTGCCAGCAGTTACGAGCGGGAAGTCAATGAGCAGTTCTTC,CASSYEREVNEQFF
15,TRBJ2-2,TRBD2,TRBV12-3/TRBV12-4,many,TGTGCCAGCGGAAAGCGGGAGGGGGGCACCGGGGAGCTGTTTTTT,CASGKREGGTGELFF
15,TRBJ1-6,TRBD1,TRBV15,once,TGTGCCACCAGCAGACCGGACAGGGTGCGATCACCCCTCCACTTT,CATSRPDRVRSPLHF
16,TRBJ2-1,NA,TRBV5-1,few,TGCGCCAGCACCTGGGGGGCGGTTAGCTCCTACAATGAGCAGTTCTTC,CASTWGAVSSYNEQFF
14,TRBJ2-1,NA,TRBV20-1,NA,TGCAGTGCTAGGCCCGTATTTTTCTTGAATGAGCAGTTCTTC,CSARPVFFLNEQFF
12,TRBJ2-3,TRBD1,TRBV12-3/TRBV12-4,few,TGTGCCAGCAGTCAAGACAGGGGCCGGCAGTATTTT,CASSQDRGRQYF
16,TRBJ2-7,NA,TRBV5-1,few,TGCGCCAGCAGCCTTACAAGCGGGTCTCCTACCTACGAGCAGTACTTC,CASSLTSGSPTYEQYF
14,TRBJ1-2,NA,TRBV7-9,few,TGTGCCAGCAGATCAACAGGGCTGGACTATGGCTACACCTTC,CASRSTGLDYGYTF
14,TRBJ2-1,TRBD1,TRBV12-3/TRBV12-4,NA,TGTGCCAGCAGTAAAGGGGGCTTGAGGAATGAGCAGTTCTTC,CASSKGGLRNEQFF
16,TRBJ2-7,TRBD2,TRBV3-1,few,TGTGCCAGCAGCCAAGATTTGCGGGAGCCTCCCTACGAGCAGTACTTC,CASSQDLREPPYEQYF
16,TRBJ2-3,TRBD2,TRBV4-2,few,TGTGCCAGCAGCCAGAGTCCAGCGGGAGGATCAGATACGCAGTATTTT,CASSQSPAGGSDTQYF
15,TRBJ2-7,NA,TRBV7-2,many,TGTGCCAGCAGCTTACTACATGGGACCGGCTACGAGCAGTACTTC,CASSLLHGTGYEQYF
15,TRBJ1-2,NA,TRBV12-3/TRBV12-4,NA,TGTGCCAGCAGTTTGTCGACAGGACCTAACTATGGCTACACCTTC,CASSLSTGPNYGYTF
14,TRBJ2-3,NA,TRBV20-1,NA,TGCAGTGCCGCCGAGGGAGTCTTGAGGAATACGCAGTATTTT,CSAAEGVLRNTQYF
16,TRBJ2-4,TRBD2,TRBV29-1,NA,TGCAGCGTTTTTACTAGCGGGAGACTCGGCAAAAACATTCAGTACTTC,CSVFTSGRLGKNIQYF
12,TRBJ2-7,NA,TRBV29-1,few,TGCAGCGTCCAGATATTGGGGGTCGAGCAGTACTTC,CSVQILGVEQYF